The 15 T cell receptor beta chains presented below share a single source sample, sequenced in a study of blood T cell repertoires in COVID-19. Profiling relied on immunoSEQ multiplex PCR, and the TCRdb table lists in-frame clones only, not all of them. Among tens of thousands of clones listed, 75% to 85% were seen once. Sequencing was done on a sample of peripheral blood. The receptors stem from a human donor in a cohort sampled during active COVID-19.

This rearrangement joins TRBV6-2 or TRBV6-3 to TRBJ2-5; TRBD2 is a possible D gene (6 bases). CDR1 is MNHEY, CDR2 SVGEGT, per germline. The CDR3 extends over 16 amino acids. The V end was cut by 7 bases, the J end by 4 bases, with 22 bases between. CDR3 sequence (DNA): TGTGCCAGCACCCCGAGGGACCCAAGGGGAGGAGAGACCCAGTACTTC. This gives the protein CASTPRDPRGGETQYF.

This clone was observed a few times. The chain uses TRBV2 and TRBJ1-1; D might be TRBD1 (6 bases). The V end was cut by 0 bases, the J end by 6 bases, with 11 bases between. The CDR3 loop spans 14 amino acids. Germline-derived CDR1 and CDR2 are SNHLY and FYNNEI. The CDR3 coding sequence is TGTGCCAGCAGTGAAGCGAGGGGGTTGTCTGAAGCTTTCTTT. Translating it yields CASSEARGLSEAFF. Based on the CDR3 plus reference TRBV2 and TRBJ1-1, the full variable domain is EPEVTQTPSHQVTQMGQEVILRCVPISNHLYFYWYRQILGQKVEFLVSFYNNEISEKSEIFDDQFSVERPDGSNFTLKIRSTKLEDSAMYFCASSEARGLSEAFFGQGTRLTVV.

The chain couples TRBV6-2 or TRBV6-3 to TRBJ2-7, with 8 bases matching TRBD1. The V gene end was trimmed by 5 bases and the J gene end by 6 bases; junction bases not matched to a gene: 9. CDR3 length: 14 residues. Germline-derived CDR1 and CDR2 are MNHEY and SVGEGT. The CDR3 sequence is CASSSTGGASEQYF. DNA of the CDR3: TGTGCCAGCAGTAGTACAGGGGGAGCCTCCGAGCAGTACTTC.

The DNA for the CDR3 is TGCGCCAGCAGCCCCGGGGGACCCGCTAACTATGGCTACACCTTC. Its translation: CASSPGGPANYGYTF. The chain combines TRBV5-1 with TRBJ1-2, with D perhaps matching TRBD1 (5 bases). CDR1 is SGHRS and CDR2 is YFSETQ in the germline V gene. This CDR3 region has 15 residues. With 4 bases removed from V and 0 bases from J, the gap between germline ends came to 13 bases.

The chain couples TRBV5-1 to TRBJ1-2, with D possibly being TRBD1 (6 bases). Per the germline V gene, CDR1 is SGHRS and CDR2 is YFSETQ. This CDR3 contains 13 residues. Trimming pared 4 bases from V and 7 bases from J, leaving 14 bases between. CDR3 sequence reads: CASSPRTVGGYTF. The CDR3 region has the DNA TGCGCCAGCAGCCCACGGACAGTAGGTGGCTACACCTTC.

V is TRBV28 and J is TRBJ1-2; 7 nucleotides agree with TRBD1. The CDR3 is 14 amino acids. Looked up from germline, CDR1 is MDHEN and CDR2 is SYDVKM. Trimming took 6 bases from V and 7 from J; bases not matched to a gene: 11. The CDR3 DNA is TGTGCCAGCAGCCCTACCCAGACAGGGTCTGGCTACACCTTC. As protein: CASSPTQTGSGYTF.

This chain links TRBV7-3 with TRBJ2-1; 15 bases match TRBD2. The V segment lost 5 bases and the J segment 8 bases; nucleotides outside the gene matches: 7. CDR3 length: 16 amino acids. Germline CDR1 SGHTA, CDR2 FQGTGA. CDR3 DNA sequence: TGTGCCAGCAGCCCGAGGACTAGCGGGAGGGGGGATGAGCAGTTCTTC. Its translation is CASSPRTSGRGDEQFF.

CDR3 bases: TGTGCCAGCAGAGGAGGACAGGGGGTAGAACCGTACTTC. Amino acids: CASRGGQGVEPYF. The genes are TRBV2 and TRBJ2-7; 10 nucleotides align to TRBD1. J was trimmed by 12 bases and V by 6 bases; bases with no gene match: 11. Germline CDR1 is SNHLY and CDR2 is FYNNEI. The CDR3 totals 13 residues. Together with reference TRBV2 and TRBJ2-7, the CDR3 gives the full variable domain: EPEVTQTPSHQVTQMGQEVILRCVPISNHLYFYWYRQILGQKVEFLVSFYNNEISEKSEIFDDQFSVERPDGSNFTLKIRSTKLEDSAMYFCASRGGQGVEPYFGPGTRLTVT.

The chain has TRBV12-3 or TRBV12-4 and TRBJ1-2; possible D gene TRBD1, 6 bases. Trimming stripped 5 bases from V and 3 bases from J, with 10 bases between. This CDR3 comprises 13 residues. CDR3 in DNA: TGTGCCAGCAGTCCCGCAGGGGACTATGGCTACACCTTC. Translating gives CASSPAGDYGYTF.

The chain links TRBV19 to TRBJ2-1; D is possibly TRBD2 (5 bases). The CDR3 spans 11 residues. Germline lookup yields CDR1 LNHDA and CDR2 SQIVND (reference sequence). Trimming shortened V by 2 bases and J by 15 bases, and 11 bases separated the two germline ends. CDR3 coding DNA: TGTGCCAGTAGTATACGGGGTTGGCCGTTCTTC. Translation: CASSIRGWPFF.

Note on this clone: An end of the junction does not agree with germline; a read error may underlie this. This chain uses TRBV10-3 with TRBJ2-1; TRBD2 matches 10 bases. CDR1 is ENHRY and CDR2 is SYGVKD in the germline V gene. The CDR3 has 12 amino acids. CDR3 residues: CAISPLAGESLF. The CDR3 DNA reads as TGTGCCATCAGCCCCCTAGCGGGAGAGTCACTCTTC.

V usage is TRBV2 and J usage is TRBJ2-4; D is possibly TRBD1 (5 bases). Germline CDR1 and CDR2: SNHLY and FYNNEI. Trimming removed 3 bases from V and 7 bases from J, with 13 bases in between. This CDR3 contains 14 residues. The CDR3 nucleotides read TGTGCCAGCAGTGAGTGGGGCCCGTCGAACATTCAGTACTTC. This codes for CASSEWGPSNIQYF.

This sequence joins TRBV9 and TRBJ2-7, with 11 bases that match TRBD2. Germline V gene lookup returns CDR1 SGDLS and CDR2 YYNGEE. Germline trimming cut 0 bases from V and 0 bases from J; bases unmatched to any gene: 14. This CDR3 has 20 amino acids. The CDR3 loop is CASSVDGLAGGRGSSYEQYF. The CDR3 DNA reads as TGTGCCAGCAGCGTAGATGGGCTAGCGGGAGGTCGGGGCAGCTCCTACGAGCAGTACTTC.

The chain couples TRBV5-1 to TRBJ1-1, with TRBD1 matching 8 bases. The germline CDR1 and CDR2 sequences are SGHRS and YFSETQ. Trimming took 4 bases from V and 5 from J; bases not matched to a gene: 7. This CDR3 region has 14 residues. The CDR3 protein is CASSDQGAGTEAFF. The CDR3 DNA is TGCGCCAGCAGCGATCAGGGGGCGGGGACTGAAGCTTTCTTT. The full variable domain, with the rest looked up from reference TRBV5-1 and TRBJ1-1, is KAGVTQTPRYLIKTRGQQVTLSCSPISGHRSVSWYQQTPGQGLQFLFEYFSETQRNKGNFPGRFSGRQFSNSRSEMNVSTLELGDSALYLCASSDQGAGTEAFFGQGTRLTVV.

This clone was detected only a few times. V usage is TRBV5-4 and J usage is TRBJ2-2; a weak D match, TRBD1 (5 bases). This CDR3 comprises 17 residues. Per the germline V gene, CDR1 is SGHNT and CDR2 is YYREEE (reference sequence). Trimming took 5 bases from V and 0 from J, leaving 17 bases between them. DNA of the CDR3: TGTGCCAGCAGACAGGTTATCTCTAGTCCGAACACCGGGGAGCTGTTTTTT. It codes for CASRQVISSPNTGELFF.